This TCR beta chain is drawn from a study of liver allograft versus peripheral blood T cells. The overall study: Comparisons were made between T cell receptor repertoires found in transplanted livers and those circulating in recipients' peripheral blood.

General observations from the study: Reportedly, liver allograft T cell receptor repertoires differed from peripheral blood ones.

MiXCR, run by TCRdb on the reads, gives a single entry per CDR3 protein. Among 8,900 or so distinct CDR3 sequences listed, roughly 20% were seen once. V was pared by 2 bases and J by 10 bases, with 18 bases between. This CDR3 is 15 amino acids long. CDR1 is MNHNY and CDR2 is SVGAGI in the germline V gene (reference sequence). To note about this clonotype: Antigen unknown. A read error is possible here, since a much larger clone lies one base away.

This TCR was recovered from a human patient who had a liver transplant. Among the T cells, some may be from the graft donor. The J gene is TRBJ2-1, the V gene TRBV6-6; D may be TRBD1 (5 bases). In nucleotides, the CDR3 is TGTGCCAGCAGTTACCTCTCTACAGGCTTGGAAGAGCAGTTCTTC. It translates to CASSYLSTGLEEQFF.